Below are 5 T cell receptor beta chains sequenced from a single sample in a study of cytomegalovirus exposure and HLA in healthy donors. The primer mix had 60 Vbeta and 13 Jbeta primers. TCRdb's copy holds only in-frame clones and misses some; the assay was immunoSEQ multiplex PCR. This sample contains about 48,000 clones. The sample consisted of PBMCs. The receptors here all came from a male donor in good health and CMV-seropositive.

The chain joins TRBV11-2 to TRBJ2-2, with D perhaps TRBD1 (5 bases). Between the trimmed V and J ends, which lost 5 bases and 0 bases, there was a span of 16 bases. Germline CDR1 SGHAT, CDR2 FQNNGV. The CDR3 is 17 amino acids. CDR3 DNA sequence: TGTGCCAGCAGCACCACTACCGACAGCGCGAACACCGGGGAGCTGTTTTTT. This gives the protein CASSTTTDSANTGELFF.

V and J are TRBV30 and TRBJ2-1, with D tentatively TRBD2 (7 bases). V lost 1 base, J lost 6 bases, and 13 bases lay in between. Germline CDR1 GTSNPN, CDR2 SVGIG (reference sequence). The length of the CDR3 is 14 residues. CDR3 DNA: TGTGCCTGGAGTGGTAGGGGGGGCCGCAATGAGCAGTTCTTC. Protein: CAWSGRGGRNEQFF.

The J gene is TRBJ2-1, the V gene TRBV7-6; 8 nucleotides align to TRBD2. After removal of 2 bases from V and 4 bases from J, the junction contained 1 base not matched to a gene. This CDR3 is built from 14 residues. Germline CDR1 is SGHVS and CDR2 is FNYEAQ. The CDR3 nucleotides are TGTGCCAGCAGCTTAATAGCGGGATACAATGAGCAGTTCTTC. It is translated as CASSLIAGYNEQFF.

V is TRBV4-2 and J is TRBJ2-5; D not certain. The V and J ends lost 0 bases and 5 bases respectively, with 10 bases between them. CDR1 is LGHNA, CDR2 YNFKEQ, per germline. The CDR3 sequence is 14 residues long. CDR3: CASSQEVKPETQYF. CDR3 DNA sequence: TGTGCCAGCAGCCAAGAAGTAAAGCCCGAGACCCAGTACTTC.

The chain joins TRBV6-6 to TRBJ1-2, with TRBD1 matching 10 bases. The CDR3 length is 15 residues. Germline loops: CDR1 MNHNY, CDR2 SVGAGI (reference sequence). Unmatched junction bases numbered 13, after V lost 7 bases and J lost 8 bases. CDR3 nucleotide sequence: TGTGCCAGCATCGACAGGGGGCCCTTCGGTATGGGCTACACCTTC. Its translation: CASIDRGPFGMGYTF.